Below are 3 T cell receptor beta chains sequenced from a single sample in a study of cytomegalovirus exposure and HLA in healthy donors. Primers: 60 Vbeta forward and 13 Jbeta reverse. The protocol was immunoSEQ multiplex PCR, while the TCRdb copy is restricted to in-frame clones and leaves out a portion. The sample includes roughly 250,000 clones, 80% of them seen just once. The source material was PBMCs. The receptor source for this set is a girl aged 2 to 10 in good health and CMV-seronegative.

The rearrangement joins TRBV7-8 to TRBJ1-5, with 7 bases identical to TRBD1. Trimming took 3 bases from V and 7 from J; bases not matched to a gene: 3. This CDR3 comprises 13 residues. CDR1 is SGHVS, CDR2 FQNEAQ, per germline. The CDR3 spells CASSFDRDQPQHF. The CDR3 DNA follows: TGTGCCAGCAGCTTTGACAGGGACCAGCCCCAGCATTTT.

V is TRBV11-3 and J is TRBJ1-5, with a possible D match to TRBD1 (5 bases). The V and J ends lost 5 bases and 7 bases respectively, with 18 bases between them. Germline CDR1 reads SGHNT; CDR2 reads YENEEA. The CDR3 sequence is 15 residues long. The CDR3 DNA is TGTGCCAGCAGCCCAAATGGGCAGGGTGAACAGCCCCAGCATTTT. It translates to CASSPNGQGEQPQHF.

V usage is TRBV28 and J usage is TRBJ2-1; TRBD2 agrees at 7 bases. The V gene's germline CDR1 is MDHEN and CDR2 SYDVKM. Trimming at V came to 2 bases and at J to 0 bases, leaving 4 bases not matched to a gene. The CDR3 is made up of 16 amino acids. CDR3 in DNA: TGTGCCAGCAGTTTACTTGGGGGGGTCTCCTACAATGAGCAGTTCTTC. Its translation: CASSLLGGVSYNEQFF.